This T cell receptor beta chain was obtained from a study of T cell responses to AZD1222 COVID-19 vaccine. General study findings and limits: Two AZD1222 administrations were followed by greater Spike-specific TCR breadth and depth. Unmutated variant regions reportedly attract nearly half of all spike-specific TCRs.

Remarks on this clone: Its target is unknown.

The CDR3 extends over 14 amino acids. The germline V gene encodes CDR1 SGHNT and CDR2 YENEEA. V lost 1 base to trimming and J lost 3 bases, with 10 bases between them. Repertoires were generated with immunoSEQ multiplex PCR, while TCRdb's copy carries only in-frame clones and drops some. The sample contains tens of thousands of clones, roughly 85% of which appear only once. V and J are TRBV11-3 and TRBJ2-7; D is perhaps TRBD2 (6 bases). This sequence was found in an adult in good health. The sample in question was peripheral blood, obtained on day 0 of AZD1222 vaccination. CDR3 in DNA: TGTGCCAGCAGCTTAGTTGCGGGAAGCTACGAGCAGTACTTC. Protein product: CASSLVAGSYEQYF.